The clone carrying this T cell receptor (beta chain) was counted ten times or more. The target antigen is unknown. TCRdb re-analysed the 5' RACE reads in MiXCR, keeping a single row per CDR3 protein. The data contain a few hundred thousand distinct CDR3 sequences, around a tenth of them singletons. This entry comes from a study of CD8 T cells in ankylosing spondylitis. Trimming took off 5 bases at V and 13 bases at J, with 34 bases between the two ends. Germline V gives CDR1 SGHTA, CDR2 FQGNSA. This CDR3 spans 18 amino acids. Study results and caveats: Disease-linked clones were CD8+ and relatively rare in peripheral blood.

Sequencing was performed on blood, either unsorted or a sorted T cell fraction (not recorded which). The chain links TRBV7-2 to TRBJ2-3; D perhaps matches TRBD1 (6 bases). This sequence was found in a female donor with ankylosing spondylitis or in good health (not recorded which). The CDR3 coding sequence is TGTGCCAGCAGCCTACCGAACAGGGACCCGCATAGTCTCTTCAAGAAGTATTTT. It yields the protein CASSLPNRDPHSLFKKYF.